Following are 11 T cell receptor beta chains from one sample sequenced in a study of cytomegalovirus exposure and HLA in healthy donors. The PCR used 60 Vbeta and 13 Jbeta primers. Using immunoSEQ multiplex PCR, the repertoire was profiled, and TCRdb retains in-frame clones only, with some absent. The table includes about 73,000 clones, roughly 70% detected once. Sequences were obtained from PBMCs. These receptors all stem from a man between 65 and 85 years old in good health and CMV-seronegative.

The chain joins TRBV6-5 to TRBJ1-2; D perhaps matches TRBD1 (5 bases). Trimming shortened V by 6 bases and J by 3 bases, and 17 bases separated the two germline ends. Per germline, CDR1 MNHEY and CDR2 SVGAGI. The CDR3 sequence is 15 residues long. The CDR3 spells CASRPGQNTYYGYTF. The DNA for the CDR3 is TGTGCCAGCAGACCCGGACAAAATACTTACTATGGCTACACCTTC.

This clone is a singleton in its sample. The J gene is TRBJ2-7, the V gene TRBV7-2; TRBD2 agrees at 9 bases. This CDR3 is built from 15 residues. CDR1 SGHTA and CDR2 FQGNSA come from the germline V gene. V shed 1 base, J shed 2 bases, and the junction held 3 bases outside the gene matches. Written as DNA, the CDR3 is TGTGCCAGCAGCTTAGTAGCGGGAGTCACCTACGAGCAGTACTTC. It translates to CASSLVAGVTYEQYF.

The chain carries TRBV19 and TRBJ1-3, with 9 bases identical to TRBD1. The V and J ends lost 4 bases and 3 bases, in that order; junction bases with no gene match: 4. Germline CDR1 LNHDA, CDR2 SQIVND (reference sequence). CDR3 length equals 15 residues. The CDR3 coding sequence is TGTGCCAGTAGTAACCGGGACAGGGTTGGAAACACCATATATTTT. It yields the protein CASSNRDRVGNTIYF.

The chain uses TRBV7-8 and TRBJ2-2, with a possible D match to TRBD2 (5 bases). Trimming removed 2 bases from V and 0 bases from J, with 10 bases in between. Germline CDR1 is SGHVS and CDR2 is FQNEAQ. The CDR3 is 16 residues long. CDR3 in amino acids: CASSLRVATNTGELFF. In nucleotides, the CDR3 is TGTGCCAGCAGCTTACGGGTAGCGACGAACACCGGGGAGCTGTTTTTT.

The chain joins TRBV28 to TRBJ2-2; D perhaps matches TRBD2 (5 bases). The CDR3 length is 17 residues. Trimming took 4 bases from V and 1 from J, leaving 16 bases between them. CDR1 and CDR2 (germline): MDHEN, SYDVKM. CDR3: CASSSRRGTRNTGELFF. CDR3 in DNA: TGTGCCAGCAGTTCCCGCCGGGGTACCCGGAACACCGGGGAGCTGTTTTTT.

This chain uses TRBV6-1 with TRBJ1-5, with D perhaps TRBD1 (6 bases). This CDR3 comprises 16 residues. Trimming took off 2 bases at V and 0 bases at J, with 11 bases between the two ends. The germline V gene has CDR1 MNHNS and CDR2 SASEGT. CDR3 DNA: TGTGCCAGCAGTGAAAGGGGACATGATAGCAATCAGCCCCAGCATTTT. This sequence encodes CASSERGHDSNQPQHF.

The V gene is TRBV2, the J gene TRBJ2-5, with 11 bases identical to TRBD1. The germline V gene encodes CDR1 SNHLY and CDR2 FYNNEI. With 10 bases clipped from V and 5 bases from J, the junction kept 12 bases outside the gene matches. The CDR3 extends over 15 amino acids. CDR3 bases: TGTGCCACCCGGGACAGGGGGACGCAATGGGAGACCCAGTACTTC. It yields the protein CATRDRGTQWETQYF. Using reference TRBV2 and TRBJ2-5 for the parts outside the CDR3, the full variable domain is EPEVTQTPSHQVTQMGQEVILRCVPISNHLYFYWYRQILGQKVEFLVSFYNNEISEKSEIFDDQFSVERPDGSNFTLKIRSTKLEDSAMYFCATRDRGTQWETQYFGPGTRLLVL.

V and J are TRBV6-5 and TRBJ2-7; D remains ambiguous. This CDR3 is 13 amino acids long. The ends were cut back, 2 bases at V and 6 bases at J, with 11 bases in the middle. The V gene's germline CDR1 is MNHEY and CDR2 SVGAGI. CDR3 bases: TGTGCCAGCAGTTACGCTCGATGGAGCGAGCAGTACTTC. Translating it yields CASSYARWSEQYF.

The V call is TRBV7-9, the J call TRBJ2-1, with 8 bases aligning to TRBD1. This CDR3 region has 13 residues. V shed 6 bases and J 8 bases; nucleotides not matched to a gene: 6. The germline V gene encodes CDR1 SEHNR and CDR2 FQNEAQ (reference sequence). Written as DNA, the CDR3 is TGTGCCAGCAGGGACAGGGTTCGCGATGAGCAGTTCTTC. Translating it yields CASRDRVRDEQFF.

The chain uses TRBV9 and TRBJ2-5; a weak D match, TRBD1 (5 bases). Trimming took off 5 bases at V and 2 bases at J, with 13 bases between the two ends. Germline V gives CDR1 SGDLS, CDR2 YYNGEE. This CDR3 has 14 residues. CDR3 residues: CASSSPGWQETQYF. The CDR3 DNA sequence: TGTGCCAGCAGTTCACCAGGGTGGCAAGAGACCCAGTACTTC.

A few counts support this clone. The CDR3 spells CASSYGQGTDTQYF. DNA of the CDR3: TGTGCCAGCAGTTACGGGCAGGGGACAGATACGCAGTATTTT. The V call is TRBV6-5, the J call TRBJ2-3; TRBD1 might be the D (6 bases). V was shortened by 2 bases and J by 3 bases, with 9 bases between the two germline ends. Per the germline V gene, CDR1 is MNHEY and CDR2 is SVGAGI. The CDR3 is 14 residues long.